This T cell receptor beta chain comes out of a study of cytomegalovirus exposure and HLA in healthy donors. As for the study in general: The 95 to 150 validation repertoires used the same platform as the 666 first-cohort repertoires, a later analysis reported.

This clone came up once. The target antigen is unknown. The CDR3 length is 15 residues. Germline V gives CDR1 WNHNN, CDR2 SYGVQD (reference sequence). V dropped 4 bases and J dropped 4 bases, with 15 bases sitting between them. Points from the study as a whole: TCR beta chains numbering 150 to 200 were designated cytomegalovirus-associated. Across donors, most TCRs were seen rarely, yet some public ones were widespread. There were a few CMV-associated chains whose specificity for CMV antigens was confirmed in vitro.

Assay used: immunoSEQ multiplex PCR; TCRdb lists only in-frame clones, some missing. The table includes a few hundred thousand clones, nearly 90% detected once. The sample taken for sequencing was PBMCs. This sequence originates from a man younger than 45 in good health and CMV-seronegative. J is TRBJ2-3 and V is TRBV10-1; D perhaps matches TRBD1 (6 bases). CDR3 nucleotides: TGCGCCAGCAGTGGTCGACAGGCCCTCCCAGATACGCAGTATTTT. Residues: CASSGRQALPDTQYF.